This T cell receptor beta chain stems from a study of early T cells in non-severe SARS-CoV-2 infection. Across the whole study: Alpha and beta chains were unpaired, from unsorted whole-blood bulk RNA. Findings of the study overall: VDJdb matching skewed toward anti-spike CD8 responses, missing private and CD4 specificities.

This CDR3 is built from 13 residues. CDR1 and CDR2 (germline): DFQATT, SNEGSKA (reference sequence). Trimming cost V 2 bases and J 5 bases; bases outside gene matches: 5. Researchers tagged individual cDNA molecules with unique molecular identifiers. TCRdb itself ran the 5' RACE reads through MiXCR, one entry per CDR3 protein. The sample carries some 30,000 distinct CDR3 sequences, around 9% recorded once. As for this clonotype: Its specificity is not known. This may arise from a read error, as a much more abundant clone is one base away.

Sequencing used whole blood. The TCR sequence derives from an adult who was a healthcare worker with PCR-confirmed SARS-CoV-2 infection or an uninfected control (not recorded which). The gene calls are TRBV20-1 and TRBJ2-7, with TRBD1 matching 8 bases. The chain's CDR3 is CSARRQGSHEQYF. As DNA, the CDR3 is TGCAGTGCTAGACGACAGGGGTCCCACGAGCAGTACTTC.